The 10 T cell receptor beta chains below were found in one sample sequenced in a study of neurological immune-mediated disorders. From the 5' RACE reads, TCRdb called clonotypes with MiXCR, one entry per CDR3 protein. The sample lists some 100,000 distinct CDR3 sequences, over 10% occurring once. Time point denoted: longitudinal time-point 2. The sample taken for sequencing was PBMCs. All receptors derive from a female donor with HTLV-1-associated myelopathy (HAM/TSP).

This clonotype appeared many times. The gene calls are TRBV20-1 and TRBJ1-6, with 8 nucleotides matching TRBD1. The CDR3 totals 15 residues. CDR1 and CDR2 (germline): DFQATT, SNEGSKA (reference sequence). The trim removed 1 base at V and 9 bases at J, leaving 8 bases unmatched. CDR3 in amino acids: CSARGLTGDGSPLHF. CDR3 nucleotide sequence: TGCAGTGCTAGAGGTCTGACAGGGGACGGTTCACCCCTCCACTTT.

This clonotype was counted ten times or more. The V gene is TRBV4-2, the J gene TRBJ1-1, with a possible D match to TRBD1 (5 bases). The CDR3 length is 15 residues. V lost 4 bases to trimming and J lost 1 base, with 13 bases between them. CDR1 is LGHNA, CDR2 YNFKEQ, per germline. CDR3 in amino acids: CASSLQVGENTEAFF. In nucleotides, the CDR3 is TGTGCCAGCAGCCTACAGGTCGGGGAGAACACTGAAGCTTTCTTT.

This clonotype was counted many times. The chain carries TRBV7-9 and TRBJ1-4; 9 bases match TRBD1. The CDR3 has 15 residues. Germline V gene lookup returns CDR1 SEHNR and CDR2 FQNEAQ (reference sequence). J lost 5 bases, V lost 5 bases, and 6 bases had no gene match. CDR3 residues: CASSRGGTGNEKLFF. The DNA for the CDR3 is TGTGCCAGCAGCCGAGGGGGGACAGGGAATGAAAAACTGTTTTTT.

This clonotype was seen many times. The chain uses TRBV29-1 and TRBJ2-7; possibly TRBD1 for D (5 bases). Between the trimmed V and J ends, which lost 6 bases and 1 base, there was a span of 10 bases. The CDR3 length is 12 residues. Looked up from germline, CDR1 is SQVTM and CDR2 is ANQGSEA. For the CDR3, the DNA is TGCAGCGTCACGGACACATCCTACGAGCAGTACTTC. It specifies CSVTDTSYEQYF.

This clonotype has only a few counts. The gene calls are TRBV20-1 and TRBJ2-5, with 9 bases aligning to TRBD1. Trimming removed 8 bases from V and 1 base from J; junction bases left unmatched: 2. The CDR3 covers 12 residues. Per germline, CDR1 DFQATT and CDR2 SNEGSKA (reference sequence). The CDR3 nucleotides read TGCAGTCAACAGGGGGCCCAAGAGACCCAGTACTTC. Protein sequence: CSQQGAQETQYF.

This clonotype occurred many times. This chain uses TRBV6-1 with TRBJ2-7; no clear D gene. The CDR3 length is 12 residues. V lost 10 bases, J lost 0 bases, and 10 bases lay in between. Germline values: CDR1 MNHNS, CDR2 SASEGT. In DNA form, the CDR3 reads TGTGCCATACTTGGGTTCTCCTACGAGCAGTACTTC. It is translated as CAILGFSYEQYF.

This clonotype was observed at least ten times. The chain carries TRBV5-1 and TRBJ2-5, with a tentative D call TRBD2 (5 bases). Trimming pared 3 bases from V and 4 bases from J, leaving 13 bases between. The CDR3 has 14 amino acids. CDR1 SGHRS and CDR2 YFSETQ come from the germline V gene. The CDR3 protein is CASSSPESGETQYF. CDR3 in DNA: TGCGCCAGCAGCTCCCCGGAGAGCGGAGAGACCCAGTACTTC.

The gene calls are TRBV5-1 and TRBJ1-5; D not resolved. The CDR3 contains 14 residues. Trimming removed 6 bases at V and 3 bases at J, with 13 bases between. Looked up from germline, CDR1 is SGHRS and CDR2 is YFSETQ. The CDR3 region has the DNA TGCGCCAGCAACCCGGGAGGAGACAATCAGCCCCAGCATTTT. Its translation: CASNPGGDNQPQHF.

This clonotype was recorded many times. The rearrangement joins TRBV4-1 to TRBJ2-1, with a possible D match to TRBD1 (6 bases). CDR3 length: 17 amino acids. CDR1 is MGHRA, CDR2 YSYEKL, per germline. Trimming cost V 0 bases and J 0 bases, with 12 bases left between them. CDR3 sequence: CASSQDPRGSSYNEQFF. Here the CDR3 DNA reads TGCGCCAGCAGCCAAGATCCCAGGGGATCCTCCTACAATGAGCAGTTCTTC.

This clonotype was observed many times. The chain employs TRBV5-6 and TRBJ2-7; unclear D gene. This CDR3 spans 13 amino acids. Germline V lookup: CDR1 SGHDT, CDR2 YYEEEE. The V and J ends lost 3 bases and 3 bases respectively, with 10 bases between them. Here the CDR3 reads CASSWVSDYEQYF. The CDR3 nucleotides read TGTGCCAGCAGCTGGGTATCGGACTACGAGCAGTACTTC.